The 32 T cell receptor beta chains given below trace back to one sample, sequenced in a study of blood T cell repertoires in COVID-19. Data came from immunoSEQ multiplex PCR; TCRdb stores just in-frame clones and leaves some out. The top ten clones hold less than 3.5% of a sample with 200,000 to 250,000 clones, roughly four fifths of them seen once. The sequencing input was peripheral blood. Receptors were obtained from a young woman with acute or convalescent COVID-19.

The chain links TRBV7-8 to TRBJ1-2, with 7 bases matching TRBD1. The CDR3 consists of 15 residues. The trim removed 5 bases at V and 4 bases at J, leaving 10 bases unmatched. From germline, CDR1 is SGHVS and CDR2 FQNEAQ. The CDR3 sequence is CASSPRDSRTYGYTF. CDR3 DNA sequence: TGTGCCAGCAGCCCAAGGGACAGTAGGACCTATGGCTACACCTTC.

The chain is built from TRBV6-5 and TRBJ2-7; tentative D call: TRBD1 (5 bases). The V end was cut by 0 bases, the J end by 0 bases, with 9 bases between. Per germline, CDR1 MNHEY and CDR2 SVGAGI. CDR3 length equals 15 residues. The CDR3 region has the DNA TGTGCCAGCAGTTACTCTGGGGCCCACTCCTACGAGCAGTACTTC. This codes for CASSYSGAHSYEQYF.

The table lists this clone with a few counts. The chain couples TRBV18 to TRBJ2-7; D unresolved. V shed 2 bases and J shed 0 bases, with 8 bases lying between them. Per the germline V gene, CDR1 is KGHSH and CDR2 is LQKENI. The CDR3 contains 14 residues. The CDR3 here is CASSPGPGSYEQYF. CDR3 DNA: TGTGCCAGCTCACCAGGCCCGGGCTCCTACGAGCAGTACTTC.

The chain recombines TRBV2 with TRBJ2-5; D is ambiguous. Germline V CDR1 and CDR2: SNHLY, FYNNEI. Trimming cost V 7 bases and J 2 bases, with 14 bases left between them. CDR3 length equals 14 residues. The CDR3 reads CASTKRQEQETQYF. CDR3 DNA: TGTGCCAGCACTAAACGGCAGGAACAAGAGACCCAGTACTTC.

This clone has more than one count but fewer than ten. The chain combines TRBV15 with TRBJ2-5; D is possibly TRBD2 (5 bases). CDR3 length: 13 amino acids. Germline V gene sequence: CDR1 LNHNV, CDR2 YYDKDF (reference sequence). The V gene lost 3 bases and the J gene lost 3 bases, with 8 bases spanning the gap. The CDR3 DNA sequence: TGTGCCACCAGCAGGGACTTTAAAGAGACCCAGTACTTC. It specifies CATSRDFKETQYF.

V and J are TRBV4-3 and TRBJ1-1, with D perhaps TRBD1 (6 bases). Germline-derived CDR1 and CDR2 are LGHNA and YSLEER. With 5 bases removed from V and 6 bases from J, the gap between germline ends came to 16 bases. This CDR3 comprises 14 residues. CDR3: CASSGQQGVSEAFF. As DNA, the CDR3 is TGCGCCAGCAGCGGCCAACAGGGAGTTTCTGAAGCTTTCTTT.

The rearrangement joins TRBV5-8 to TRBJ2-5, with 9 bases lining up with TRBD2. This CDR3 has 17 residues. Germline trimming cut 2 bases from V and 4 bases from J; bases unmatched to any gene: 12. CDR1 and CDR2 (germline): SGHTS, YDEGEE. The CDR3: CASSFGGSGRARETQYF. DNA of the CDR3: TGTGCCAGCAGCTTTGGGGGTAGCGGGAGAGCAAGAGAGACCCAGTACTTC.

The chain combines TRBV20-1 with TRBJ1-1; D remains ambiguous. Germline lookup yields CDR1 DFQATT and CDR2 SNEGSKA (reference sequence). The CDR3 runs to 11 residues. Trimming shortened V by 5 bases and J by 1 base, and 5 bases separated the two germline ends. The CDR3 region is CSASQNTEAFF. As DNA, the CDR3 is TGCAGTGCTTCCCAGAACACTGAAGCTTTCTTT.

CDR3 loop: CASSVTGTRNEKLFF. The CDR3 DNA reads as TGTGCCAGCAGCGTTACCGGGACACGGAATGAAAAACTGTTTTTT. The chain joins TRBV9 to TRBJ1-4; perhaps TRBD1 as D (6 bases). Trimming took 2 bases from V and 5 from J, leaving 13 bases between them. The germline CDR1 and CDR2 sequences are SGDLS and YYNGEE. The CDR3 contains 15 residues.

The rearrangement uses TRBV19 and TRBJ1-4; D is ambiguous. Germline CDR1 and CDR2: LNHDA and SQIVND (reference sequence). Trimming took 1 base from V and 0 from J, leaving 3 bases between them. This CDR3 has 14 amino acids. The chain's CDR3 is CASSIATTNEKLFF. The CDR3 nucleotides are TGTGCCAGTAGTATAGCCACAACTAATGAAAAACTGTTTTTT.

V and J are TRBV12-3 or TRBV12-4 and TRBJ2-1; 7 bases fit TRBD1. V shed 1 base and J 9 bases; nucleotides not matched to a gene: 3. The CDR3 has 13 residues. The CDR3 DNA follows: TGTGCCAGCAGTTTAGGACAGGGCAGTGAGCAGTTCTTC. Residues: CASSLGQGSEQFF.

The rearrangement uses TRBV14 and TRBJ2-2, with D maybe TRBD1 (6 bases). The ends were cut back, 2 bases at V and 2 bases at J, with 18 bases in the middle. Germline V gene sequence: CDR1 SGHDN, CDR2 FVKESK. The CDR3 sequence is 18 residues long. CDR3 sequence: CASSQPGDPTPNTGELFF. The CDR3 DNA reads TGTGCCAGCAGCCAACCAGGGGACCCTACACCAAACACCGGGGAGCTGTTTTTT.

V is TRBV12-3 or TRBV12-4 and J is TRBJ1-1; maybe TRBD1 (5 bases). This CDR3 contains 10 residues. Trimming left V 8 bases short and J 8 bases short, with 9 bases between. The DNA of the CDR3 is TGTGCCAGCCGGGGGTTCGAAGCTTTCTTT. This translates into CASRGFEAFF.

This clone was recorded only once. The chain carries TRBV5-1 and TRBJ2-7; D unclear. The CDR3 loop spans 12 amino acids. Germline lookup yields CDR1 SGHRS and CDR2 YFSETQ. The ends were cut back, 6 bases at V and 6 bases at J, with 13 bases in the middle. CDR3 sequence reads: CASNNSPSEQYF. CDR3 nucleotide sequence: TGCGCCAGCAACAACAGTCCTTCCGAGCAGTACTTC.

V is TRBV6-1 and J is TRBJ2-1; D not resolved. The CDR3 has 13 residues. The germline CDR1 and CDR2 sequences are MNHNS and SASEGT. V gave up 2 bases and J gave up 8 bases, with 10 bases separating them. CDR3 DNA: TGTGCCAGCAGTGAATTCCCTATCGATGAGCAGTTCTTC. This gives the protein CASSEFPIDEQFF.

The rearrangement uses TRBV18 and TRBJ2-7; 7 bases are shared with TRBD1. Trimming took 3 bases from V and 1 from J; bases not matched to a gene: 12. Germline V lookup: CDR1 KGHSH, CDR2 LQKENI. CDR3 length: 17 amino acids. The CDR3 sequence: CASSPSELRDSSYEQYF. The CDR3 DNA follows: TGTGCCAGCTCACCGAGCGAACTCCGGGACAGTTCCTACGAGCAGTACTTC.

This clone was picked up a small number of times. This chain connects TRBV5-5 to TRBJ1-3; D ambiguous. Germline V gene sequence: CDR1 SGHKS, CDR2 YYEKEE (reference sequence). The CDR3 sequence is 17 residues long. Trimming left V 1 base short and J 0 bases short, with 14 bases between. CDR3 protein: CASSLFRSGLSGNTIYF. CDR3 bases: TGTGCCAGCAGCTTGTTTCGCAGTGGGCTCTCTGGAAACACCATATATTTT.

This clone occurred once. The CDR3 loop reads CATSRGRQELDTQYF. The CDR3 DNA follows: TGTGCCACCAGCAGAGGGCGACAGGAATTAGATACGCAGTATTTT. The rearrangement joins TRBV15 to TRBJ2-3, with D possibly TRBD1 on 6 matching bases. The CDR3 covers 15 residues. CDR1 is LNHNV, CDR2 YYDKDF, per germline (reference sequence). With 1 base removed from V and 5 bases from J, the gap between germline ends came to 13 bases.

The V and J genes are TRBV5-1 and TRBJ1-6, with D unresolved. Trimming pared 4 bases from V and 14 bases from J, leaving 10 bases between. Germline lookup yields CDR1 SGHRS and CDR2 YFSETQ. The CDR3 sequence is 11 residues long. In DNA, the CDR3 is TGCGCCAGCAGCCTCGAGGGAGCCCTCCACTTT. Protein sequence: CASSLEGALHF.

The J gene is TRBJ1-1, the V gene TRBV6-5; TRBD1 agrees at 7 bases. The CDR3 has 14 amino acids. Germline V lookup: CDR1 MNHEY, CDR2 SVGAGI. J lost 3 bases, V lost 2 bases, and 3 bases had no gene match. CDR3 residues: CASSYRQGYTEAFF. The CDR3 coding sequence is TGTGCCAGCAGTTACCGACAGGGCTACACTGAAGCTTTCTTT.

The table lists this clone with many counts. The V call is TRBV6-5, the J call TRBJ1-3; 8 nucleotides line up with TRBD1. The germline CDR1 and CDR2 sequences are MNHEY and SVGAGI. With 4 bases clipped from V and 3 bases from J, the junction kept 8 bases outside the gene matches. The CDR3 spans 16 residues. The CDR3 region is CASSSQGALYGNTIYF. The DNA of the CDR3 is TGTGCCAGCAGTTCGCAGGGGGCCCTGTATGGAAACACCATATATTTT.

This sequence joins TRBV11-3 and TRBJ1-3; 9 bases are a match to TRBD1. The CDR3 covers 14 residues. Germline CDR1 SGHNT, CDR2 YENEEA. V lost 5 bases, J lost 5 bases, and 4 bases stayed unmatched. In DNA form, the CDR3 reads TGTGCCAGCAGCATGGGACAGGGCAGAAACACCATATATTTT. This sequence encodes CASSMGQGRNTIYF.

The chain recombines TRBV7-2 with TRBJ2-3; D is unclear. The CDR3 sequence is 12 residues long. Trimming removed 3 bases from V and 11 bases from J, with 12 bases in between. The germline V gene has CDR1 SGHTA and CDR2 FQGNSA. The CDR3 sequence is CASSLSSRRQYF. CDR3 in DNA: TGTGCCAGCAGCTTGTCTAGTCGTAGGCAGTATTTT.

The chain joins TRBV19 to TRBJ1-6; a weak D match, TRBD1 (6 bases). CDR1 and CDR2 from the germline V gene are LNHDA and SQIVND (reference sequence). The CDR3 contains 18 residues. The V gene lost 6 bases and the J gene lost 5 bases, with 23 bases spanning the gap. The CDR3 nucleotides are TGTGCCAGTAGCCCCTATCCCGCGTCGACAGGCAATAATTCACCCCTCCACTTT. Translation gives CASSPYPASTGNNSPLHF.

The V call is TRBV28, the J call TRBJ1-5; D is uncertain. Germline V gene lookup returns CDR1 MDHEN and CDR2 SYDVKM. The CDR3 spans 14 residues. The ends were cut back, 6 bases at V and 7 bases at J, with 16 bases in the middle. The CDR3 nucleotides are TGTGCCAGCAGATCCCTGGCCGGGAAACAGCCCCAGCATTTT. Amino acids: CASRSLAGKQPQHF.

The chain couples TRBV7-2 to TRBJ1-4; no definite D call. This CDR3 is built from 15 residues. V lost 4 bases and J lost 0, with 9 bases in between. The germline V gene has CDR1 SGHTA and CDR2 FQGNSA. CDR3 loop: CASSSWGATNEKLFF. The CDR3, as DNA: TGTGCCAGCAGCTCGTGGGGAGCAACTAATGAAAAACTGTTTTTT.

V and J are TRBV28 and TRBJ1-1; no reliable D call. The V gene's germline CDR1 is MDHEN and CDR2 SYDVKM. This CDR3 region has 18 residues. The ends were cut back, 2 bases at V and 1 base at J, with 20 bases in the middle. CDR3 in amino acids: CASSLRLAKRSRNTEAFF. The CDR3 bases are TGTGCCAGCAGTTTACGGCTCGCGAAAAGGAGTAGGAACACTGAAGCTTTCTTT. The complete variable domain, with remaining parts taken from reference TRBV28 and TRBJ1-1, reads DVKVTQSSRYLVKRTGEKVFLECVQDMDHENMFWYRQDPGLGLRLIYFSYDVKMKEKGDIPEGYSVSREKKERFSLILESASTNQTSMYLCASSLRLAKRSRNTEAFFGQGTRLTVV.

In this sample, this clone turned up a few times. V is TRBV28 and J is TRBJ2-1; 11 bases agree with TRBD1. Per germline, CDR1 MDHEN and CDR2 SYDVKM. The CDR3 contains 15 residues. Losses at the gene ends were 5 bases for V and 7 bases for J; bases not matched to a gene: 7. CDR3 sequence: CASSPEDRGRNEQFF. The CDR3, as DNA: TGTGCCAGCAGTCCGGAGGACAGGGGGCGGAATGAGCAGTTCTTC.

The CDR3 nucleotides read TGCGCCAGCAGTGAGCGTACTAGCGGACTCTACGAGCAGTACTTC. This encodes CASSERTSGLYEQYF. This rearrangement joins TRBV10-2 to TRBJ2-7; 8 bases are shared with TRBD2. With 2 bases clipped from V and 3 bases from J, the junction kept 6 bases outside the gene matches. CDR1 and CDR2 from the germline V gene are WSHSY and SAAADI. This CDR3 has 15 residues.

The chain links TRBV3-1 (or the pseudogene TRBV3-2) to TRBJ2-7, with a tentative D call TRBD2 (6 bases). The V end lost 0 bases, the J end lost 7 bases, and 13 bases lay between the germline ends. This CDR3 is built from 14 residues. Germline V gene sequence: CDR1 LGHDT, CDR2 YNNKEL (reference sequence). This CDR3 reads CASSQDWAAGEQYF. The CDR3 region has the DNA TGTGCCAGCAGCCAAGATTGGGCCGCGGGGGAGCAGTACTTC.

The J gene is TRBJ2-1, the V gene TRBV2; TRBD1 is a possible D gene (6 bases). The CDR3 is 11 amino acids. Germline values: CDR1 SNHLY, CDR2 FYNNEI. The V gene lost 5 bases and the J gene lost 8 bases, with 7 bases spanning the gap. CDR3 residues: CASSRGYEQFF. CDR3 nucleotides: TGTGCCAGCAGTAGGGGGTATGAGCAGTTCTTC.

CDR3 DNA sequence: TGTGCCAGCAGCTTAGTAACAGGGGTTGGCACTGAAGCTTTCTTT. Residues: CASSLVTGVGTEAFF. The rearrangement uses TRBV11-2 and TRBJ1-1; 7 positions agree with TRBD1. Germline CDR1 reads SGHAT; CDR2 reads FQNNGV. The CDR3 consists of 15 residues. The V gene end was trimmed by 1 base and the J gene end by 4 bases; junction bases not matched to a gene: 6.